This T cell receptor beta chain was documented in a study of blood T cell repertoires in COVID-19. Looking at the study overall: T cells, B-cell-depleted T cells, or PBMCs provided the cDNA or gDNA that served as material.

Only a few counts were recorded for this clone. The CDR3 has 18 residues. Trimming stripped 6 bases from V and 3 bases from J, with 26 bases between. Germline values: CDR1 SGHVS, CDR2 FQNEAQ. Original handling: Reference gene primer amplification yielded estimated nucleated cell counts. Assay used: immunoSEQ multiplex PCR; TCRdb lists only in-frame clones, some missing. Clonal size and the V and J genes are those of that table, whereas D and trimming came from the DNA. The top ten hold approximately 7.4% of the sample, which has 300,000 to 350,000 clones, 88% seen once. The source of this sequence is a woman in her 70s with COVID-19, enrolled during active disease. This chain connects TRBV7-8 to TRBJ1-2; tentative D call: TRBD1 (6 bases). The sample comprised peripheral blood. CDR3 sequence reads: CASSTIKWGGSPYYGYTF. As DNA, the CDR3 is TGTGCCAGCAGTACCATTAAGTGGGGGGGCAGCCCCTACTATGGCTACACCTTC.